The present T cell receptor (beta chain) was sequenced within a study of beta chain features in type 1 diabetes. The germline V gene has CDR1 LNHNV and CDR2 YYDKDF (reference sequence). V lost 0 bases to trimming and J lost 5 bases; unmatched junction nucleotides: 16. The CDR3 spans 20 residues. As to this clone: Antigen specificity is unknown.

General observations from the study: Moderately but significantly shorter TCRB CDR3s were found in Type 1 diabetes patients in all four CD4+ subsets. Equally in patients and controls, PCR might preferentially amplify shorter templates.

Since all of the isolated RNA was reverse transcribed, expressed TCRB transcripts were what got sequenced. The data were produced by immunoSEQ multiplex PCR, yet TCRdb's version contains in-frame clones alone and is incomplete. The sample shows a few hundred thousand clones, about 14% of them seen only once. This receptor was obtained from a man younger than 40 in good health. Input material: central memory CD4+ T cells from blood. The V and J genes are TRBV15 and TRBJ2-3; 11 nucleotides match TRBD2. This CDR3 reads CATSRDHRGLAGGLGDTQYF. The CDR3 region has the DNA TGTGCCACCAGCAGAGATCATCGGGGTTTAGCGGGAGGGTTGGGAGATACGCAGTATTTT. Using reference TRBV15 and TRBJ2-3 for the parts outside the CDR3, the full variable domain is DAMVIQNPRYQVTQFGKPVTLSCSQTLNHNVMYWYQQKSSQAPKLLFHYYDKDFNNEADTPDNFQSRRPNTSFCFLDIRSPGLGDTAMYLCATSRDHRGLAGGLGDTQYFGPGTRLTVL.